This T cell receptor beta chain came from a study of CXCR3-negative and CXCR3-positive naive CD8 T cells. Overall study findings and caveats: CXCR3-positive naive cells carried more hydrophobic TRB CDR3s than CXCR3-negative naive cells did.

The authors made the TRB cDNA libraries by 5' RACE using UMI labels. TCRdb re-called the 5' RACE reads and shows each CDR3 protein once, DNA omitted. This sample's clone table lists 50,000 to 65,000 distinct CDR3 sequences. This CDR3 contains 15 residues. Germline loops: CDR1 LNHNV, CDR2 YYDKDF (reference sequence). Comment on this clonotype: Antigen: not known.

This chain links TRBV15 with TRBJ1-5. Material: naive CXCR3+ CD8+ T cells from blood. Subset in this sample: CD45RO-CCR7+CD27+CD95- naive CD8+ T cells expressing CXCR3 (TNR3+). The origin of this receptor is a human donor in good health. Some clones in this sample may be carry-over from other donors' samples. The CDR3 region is CATSREDLPNQPQHF.